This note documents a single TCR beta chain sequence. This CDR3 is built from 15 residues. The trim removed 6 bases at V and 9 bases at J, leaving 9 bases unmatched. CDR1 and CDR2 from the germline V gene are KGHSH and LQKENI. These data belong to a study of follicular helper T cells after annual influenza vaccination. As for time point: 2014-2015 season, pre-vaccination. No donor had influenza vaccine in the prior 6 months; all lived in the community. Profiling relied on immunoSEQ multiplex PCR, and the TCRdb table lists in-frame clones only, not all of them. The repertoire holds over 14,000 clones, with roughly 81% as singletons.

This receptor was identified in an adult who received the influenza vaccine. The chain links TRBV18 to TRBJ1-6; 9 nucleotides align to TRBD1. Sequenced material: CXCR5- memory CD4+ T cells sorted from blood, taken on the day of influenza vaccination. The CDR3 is CASSQGTGRGSPLHF. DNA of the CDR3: TGTGCCAGCTCTCAGGGGACAGGGAGAGGTTCACCCCTCCACTTT. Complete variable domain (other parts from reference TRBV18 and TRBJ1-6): NAGVMQNPRHLVRRRGQEARLRCSPMKGHSHVYWYRQLPEEGLKFMVYLQKENIIDESGMPKERFSAEFPKEGPSILRIQQVVRGDSAAYFCASSQGTGRGSPLHFGNGTRLTVT.